The 22 T cell receptor beta chains given below trace back to one sample, sequenced in a study of blood T cell repertoires in COVID-19 (dated by TCRdb to the early 2020s). The method was the immunoSEQ multiplex PCR assay. This immuneACCESS table, as held by TCRdb, lists in-frame sequences with V and J called but not all clones. Of the missing ones, under half trace to an unresolved V gene in checked studies; the others have no known cause. The sample table lists roughly 25,000 clones, 92% of them with a count of one. The ten largest clones represent 2.8% of the sample. Sequencing input: peripheral blood. These TCRs come from a human donor in a cohort sampled during active COVID-19.

The chain recombines TRBV2 with TRBJ1-2; 7 bases agree with TRBD1. The CDR3 loop spans 15 amino acids. Trimming took 3 bases from V and 4 from J; bases not matched to a gene: 8. Germline V CDR1 and CDR2: SNHLY, FYNNEI. CDR3 loop: CASSDGGQPFYGYTF. CDR3 coding DNA: TGTGCCAGCAGTGATGGGGGACAGCCCTTCTATGGCTACACCTTC.

The V call is TRBV7-6, the J call TRBJ1-4; D is possibly TRBD1 (6 bases). From germline, CDR1 is SGHVS and CDR2 FNYEAQ. Trimming left V 4 bases short and J 4 bases short, with 13 bases between. The CDR3 is made up of 15 amino acids. CDR3 coding DNA: TGTGCCAGCAGCTCAACTGGGGGCAGTAATGAAAAACTGTTTTTT. It is translated as CASSSTGGSNEKLFF.

This chain uses TRBV19 with TRBJ1-4; TRBD1 might be the D (5 bases). Germline V gene data show CDR1 as LNHDA and CDR2 as SQIVND (reference sequence). The length of the CDR3 is 16 residues. V lost 3 bases and J lost 7, with 18 bases in between. The DNA for the CDR3 is TGTGCCAGTAGTATTCGCGGGACTCATCGGGGTGAAAAACTGTTTTTT. Protein: CASSIRGTHRGEKLFF.

The chain couples TRBV2 to TRBJ2-7; D not certain. Deletions cut 7 bases from V and 2 bases from J, with 9 bases between. Per germline, CDR1 SNHLY and CDR2 FYNNEI. This CDR3 has 12 amino acids. The CDR3 spells CASKRGTYEQYV. The CDR3 coding sequence is TGTGCCAGCAAGCGAGGTACCTACGAGCAGTACGTC.

The J gene is TRBJ1-4, the V gene TRBV15; a possible D gene is TRBD1 (5 bases). The V and J ends lost 1 base and 4 bases respectively, with 7 bases between them. The CDR3 extends over 14 amino acids. The germline V gene encodes CDR1 LNHNV and CDR2 YYDKDF (reference sequence). CDR3 nucleotides: TGTGCCACCAGCAGAGGGGGCTTTAATGAAAAACTGTTTTTT. Its protein product is CATSRGGFNEKLFF.

Only a few counts were recorded for this clone. The rearrangement uses TRBV7-2 and TRBJ1-2; the D gene is possibly TRBD1 (6 bases). The germline V and J ends were trimmed by 5 bases and 0 bases, with 13 bases remaining between them. Germline V CDR1 and CDR2: SGHTA, FQGNSA. The CDR3 covers 15 residues. The CDR3: CASSAYRVSNYGYTF. The CDR3 DNA reads as TGTGCCAGCAGCGCCTACAGGGTATCTAACTATGGCTACACCTTC.

The chain uses TRBV5-8 and TRBJ2-2; the D is unclear. The CDR3 loop spans 14 amino acids. Per the germline V gene, CDR1 is SGHTS and CDR2 is YDEGEE. V lost 7 bases and J lost 3, with 13 bases in between. CDR3: CASHGGAYTGELFF. DNA for the CDR3: TGTGCCAGCCACGGTGGAGCATACACCGGGGAGCTGTTTTTT.

This chain links TRBV27 with TRBJ1-2; possible D gene TRBD1, 5 bases. The V end lost 0 bases, the J end lost 8 bases, and 10 bases lay between the germline ends. This CDR3 comprises 13 residues. Germline CDR1 MNHEY, CDR2 SMNVEV (reference sequence). The CDR3 here is CASSLSGGLGYTF. In DNA form, the CDR3 reads TGTGCCAGCAGTTTATCTGGGGGGTTAGGCTACACCTTC.

V gene TRBV19 combines with J gene TRBJ2-5, with 12 bases fitting TRBD2. Germline V gene lookup returns CDR1 LNHDA and CDR2 SQIVND (reference sequence). The CDR3 loop spans 16 amino acids. After removal of 6 bases from V and 1 base from J, the junction contained 6 bases not matched to a gene. The CDR3 DNA sequence: TGTGCCAGTAGCCTAGCGGGGGGGCCTCCCCAAGAGACCCAGTACTTC. It translates to CASSLAGGPPQETQYF.

This sequence joins TRBV19 and TRBJ1-3; D perhaps matches TRBD1 (5 bases). The V end was cut by 5 bases, the J end by 3 bases, with 14 bases between. The germline gives CDR1 LNHDA, CDR2 SQIVND (reference sequence). The length of the CDR3 is 15 residues. CDR3 coding DNA: TGTGCCAGTAGTCTCCGGGGGGTAAATGGAAACACCATATATTTT. As protein: CASSLRGVNGNTIYF.

The rearrangement uses TRBV5-4 and TRBJ1-1; D is ambiguous. Germline V CDR1 and CDR2: SGHNT, YYREEE (reference sequence). V lost 0 bases and J 0 bases, leaving 6 bases between the germline ends. The CDR3 sequence is 14 residues long. CDR3 DNA sequence: TGTGCCAGCAGCTTGGAACAGCTGAACACTGAAGCTTTCTTT. Amino acid sequence: CASSLEQLNTEAFF.

This clone was picked up one time. V and J are TRBV19 and TRBJ1-5; the match to TRBD1 covers 10 bases. V trimming: 1 base; J trimming: 7 bases; junction bases outside the gene matches: 10. This CDR3 comprises 17 residues. The germline gives CDR1 LNHDA, CDR2 SQIVND (reference sequence). The CDR3 DNA follows: TGTGCCAGTAGTATAGCCAGGGACAGGGGCGCGAGACAGCCCCAGCATTTT. Protein product: CASSIARDRGARQPQHF.

V gene TRBV10-3 combines with J gene TRBJ2-1, with 10 bases fitting TRBD2. The V gene end was trimmed by 3 bases and the J gene end by 8 bases; junction bases not matched to a gene: 7. Germline loops: CDR1 ENHRY, CDR2 SYGVKD. The CDR3 totals 15 residues. The CDR3 loop reads CAISDNSGGLHEQFF. CDR3 nucleotide sequence: TGTGCCATCAGTGACAATAGCGGGGGGTTGCATGAGCAGTTCTTC.

This chain joins TRBV27 and TRBJ1-5, with a tentative D call TRBD1 (5 bases). This CDR3 comprises 14 residues. Germline values: CDR1 MNHEY, CDR2 SMNVEV (reference sequence). Trimming took 1 base from V and 7 from J, leaving 11 bases between them. The chain's CDR3 is CASSLLGRDQPQHF. The CDR3 DNA sequence: TGTGCCAGCAGTTTATTAGGGAGGGACCAGCCCCAGCATTTT.

The V call is TRBV19, the J call TRBJ2-6; 8 positions agree with TRBD1. Germline-derived CDR1 and CDR2 are LNHDA and SQIVND (reference sequence). There are 16 residues in the CDR3. V gave up 6 bases and J gave up 4 bases; unmatched junction bases: 8. CDR3 DNA sequence: TGTGCCAGTAGACCAGGGGGCTCGCGAGGGGCCAACGTCCTGACTTTC. This encodes CASRPGGSRGANVLTF.

This chain uses TRBV23-1 with TRBJ1-6; D ambiguous. Being an ORF, TRBV23-1 has a function that is uncertain. Trimming left V 0 bases short and J 0 bases short, with 21 bases between. This CDR3 has 21 amino acids. This chain's CDR3 is CASSQSRGTRYFSSYNSPLHF. CDR3 nucleotides: TGCGCCAGCAGTCAATCAAGAGGAACTCGATATTTCAGCTCCTATAATTCACCCCTCCACTTT.

The V call is TRBV24-1, the J call TRBJ2-1; 10 bases map to TRBD1. This CDR3 has 16 amino acids. Trimming removed 4 bases from V and 8 bases from J; junction bases left unmatched: 10. In germline, CDR1 is KGHDR, CDR2 SFDVKD. CDR3 sequence: CATSDPGTGALDEQFF. CDR3 DNA sequence: TGTGCCACCAGTGACCCCGGGACAGGGGCGTTGGATGAGCAGTTCTTC.

The genes are TRBV12-3 or TRBV12-4 and TRBJ2-1, with a weak D call TRBD1 (6 bases). The V end was cut by 5 bases, the J end by 9 bases, with 11 bases between. This CDR3 contains 12 residues. CDR3 in amino acids: CASSPQGFEQFF. The DNA for the CDR3 is TGTGCCAGCAGTCCACAGGGTTTTGAGCAGTTCTTC.

The J gene is TRBJ2-3, the V gene TRBV19; no firm D call. Trimming took off 1 base at V and 4 bases at J, with 9 bases between the two ends. Germline values: CDR1 LNHDA, CDR2 SQIVND (reference sequence). The CDR3 is made up of 14 amino acids. The DNA of the CDR3 is TGTGCCAGTAGTATAGGCTACGTTTCAGATACGCAGTATTTT. Protein: CASSIGYVSDTQYF.

This clone was seen once. The rearrangement uses TRBV5-1 and TRBJ1-2, with D possibly TRBD1 on 6 matching bases. V lost 4 bases and J 5 bases, leaving 12 bases between the germline ends. Germline V gene lookup returns CDR1 SGHRS and CDR2 YFSETQ. The CDR3 contains 13 residues. The CDR3 DNA is TGCGCCAGCAGCCTAGGACAGTATTATGGCTACACCTTC. It encodes CASSLGQYYGYTF.

The J gene is TRBJ2-7, the V gene TRBV29-1; 10 bases line up with TRBD1. Germline loops: CDR1 SQVTM, CDR2 ANQGSEA. The CDR3 runs 12 residues. V dropped 7 bases and J dropped 4; count of bases not matched to a gene: 4. CDR3 coding DNA: TGCAGCGCAAGGACAGGGGGGTACGAGCAGTACTTC. Translating it yields CSARTGGYEQYF.

This chain joins TRBV3-1 (or the pseudogene TRBV3-2) and TRBJ1-2; D not resolved. The V gene lost 1 base and the J gene lost 5 bases, with 14 bases spanning the gap. Per germline, CDR1 LGHDT and CDR2 YNNKEL (reference sequence). The CDR3 consists of 15 residues. In DNA form, the CDR3 reads TGTGCCAGCAGCCAAGGGTCGGGGAATCCATATGGCTACACCTTC. It specifies CASSQGSGNPYGYTF.